This T cell receptor (beta chain) was found in a study of T cell clones after liver transplantation. Study-wide results and limits: Conclusions were preliminary, with small, heterogeneous patient groups.

Germline V lookup: CDR1 SGHAT, CDR2 FQNNGV. V lost 3 bases to trimming and J lost 4 bases; unmatched junction nucleotides: 11. The length of the CDR3 is 16 residues. A word on this clone: The antigen is undetermined.

Here immunoSEQ multiplex PCR was the method, and the copy in TCRdb shows in-frame clones only, minus some. The table includes 90,000 to 120,000 clones, 80% to 85% detected once. The sequences come from CD4+ T cells from blood, collected before liver transplant. The chain uses TRBV11-2 and TRBJ2-5; the match to TRBD2 covers 7 bases. The TCR was taken from a human donor who received a liver transplant. Here the CDR3 reads CASSFGGGQTGETQYF. In DNA, the CDR3 is TGTGCCAGCAGCTTTGGCGGGGGTCAAACGGGAGAGACCCAGTACTTC.